The 13 T cell receptor beta chains reported below all come from one sample, sequenced in a study of graft-versus-host responses after intestinal transplantation. No cognate antigen is known for these TCRs. Libraries were prepared by immunoSEQ multiplex PCR; TCRdb keeps only in-frame clonotypes and omits some of them. The data contain about 40,000 clones, about 95% of them singletons. This material consisted of unstimulated CD8+ T cells sorted from spleen or lymph node cells, taken before transplant. All receptors derive from a human donor who was the organ donor for an intestinal transplant.

CDR3 sequence (DNA): TGTGCCAGCAGCCCCCGGGACAGGGAACACACCATATATTTT. Translated: CASSPRDREHTIYF. The chain uses TRBV13 and TRBJ1-3; the match to TRBD1 covers 9 bases. Trimming removed 5 bases from V and 8 bases from J; junction bases left unmatched: 7. Germline CDR1 reads PRHDT; CDR2 reads FYEKMQ (reference sequence). CDR3 length equals 14 residues. Full variable domain (missing parts from reference TRBV13 and TRBJ1-3): AAGVIQSPRHLIKEKRETATLKCYPIPRHDTVYWYQQGPGQDPQFLISFYEKMQSDKGSIPDRFSAQQFSDYHSELNMSSLELGDSALYFCASSPRDREHTIYFGEGSWLTVV.

The chain recombines TRBV5-6 with TRBJ2-7; maybe TRBD1 (6 bases). The CDR3 runs to 13 residues. V was pared by 4 bases and J by 1 base, with 9 bases between. Germline V gene data show CDR1 as SGHDT and CDR2 as YYEEEE. CDR3 amino acids: CASSGGPSYEQYF. The DNA for the CDR3 is TGTGCCAGCAGCGGGGGCCCTTCCTACGAGCAGTACTTC.

The gene calls are TRBV19 and TRBJ1-2, with a tentative D call TRBD1 (5 bases). Per the germline V gene, CDR1 is LNHDA and CDR2 is SQIVND (reference sequence). This CDR3 has 12 residues. V was shortened by 5 bases and J by 4 bases, with 8 bases between the two germline ends. The CDR3 nucleotides are TGTGCCAGTAGTGGGGCAGTCTATGGCTACACCTTC. Protein sequence: CASSGAVYGYTF.

V usage is TRBV6-5 and J usage is TRBJ1-1, with D uncertain. The CDR3 runs 15 residues. V was shortened by 6 bases and J by 4 bases, with 18 bases between the two germline ends. Germline CDR1 is MNHEY and CDR2 is SVGAGI. The CDR3 DNA follows: TGTGCCAGCAGATCCATCCCCAGATGGCCCACTGAAGCTTTCTTT. Protein sequence: CASRSIPRWPTEAFF.

The chain is built from TRBV5-1 and TRBJ1-1; D ambiguous. V lost 2 bases and J 7 bases, leaving 6 bases between the germline ends. The germline gives CDR1 SGHRS, CDR2 YFSETQ. The CDR3 runs to 11 residues. The CDR3 region is CASSFRGEAFF. The CDR3 DNA is TGCGCCAGCAGCTTCCGGGGTGAAGCTTTCTTT.

As to this clone: A junction end diverges from the germline sequence, so it may reflect a read error. The rearrangement links TRBV13 to TRBJ2-1; 10 nucleotides align to TRBD1. Germline V CDR1 and CDR2: PRHDT, FYEKMQ (reference sequence). The CDR3 sequence is 16 residues long. In DNA form, the CDR3 reads TGTGCCCGCAGCTTGGGGGGGACAGGGGCGGCATATGAGCAGTTCTTC. It specifies CARSLGGTGAAYEQFF. Full variable domain (outside the CDR3, taken from reference TRBV13 and TRBJ2-1): AAGVIQSPRHLIKEKRETATLKCYPIPRHDTVYWYQQGPGQDPQFLISFYEKMQSDKGSIPDRFSAQQFSDYHSELNMSSLELGDSALYFCARSLGGTGAAYEQFFGPGTRLTVL.

This chain links TRBV18 with TRBJ2-4, with 10 bases fitting TRBD2. After removal of 0 bases from V and 5 bases from J, the junction contained 4 bases not matched to a gene. CDR1 is KGHSH and CDR2 is LQKENI in the germline V gene. This CDR3 has 16 amino acids. The CDR3 DNA reads as TGTGCCAGCTCACCACCAAAGCGGGGGGGCGAAAACATTCAGTACTTC. Translating gives CASSPPKRGGENIQYF.

V is TRBV10-1 and J is TRBJ2-2, with a weak D call TRBD2 (7 bases). Germline V gene data show CDR1 as WNHNN and CDR2 as SYGVQD (reference sequence). Trimming took 0 bases from V and 5 from J, leaving 16 bases between them. The CDR3 is made up of 17 amino acids. The CDR3 protein is CASSESGGAPRTGELFF. In DNA form, the CDR3 reads TGCGCCAGCAGTGAGTCAGGGGGGGCGCCTAGGACCGGGGAGCTGTTTTTT.

The V gene is TRBV7-9, the J gene TRBJ1-1; D gene unclear. Trimming shortened V by 5 bases and J by 5 bases, and 9 bases separated the two germline ends. Germline lookup yields CDR1 SEHNR and CDR2 FQNEAQ (reference sequence). This CDR3 has 12 residues. CDR3: CASSPSLTEAFF. For the CDR3, the DNA is TGTGCCAGCAGCCCCTCCTTAACTGAAGCTTTCTTT.

The chain uses TRBV6-1 and TRBJ1-6; the D is unclear. V was cut by 1 base and J by 9 bases, with 13 bases left in between. Germline V gene sequence: CDR1 MNHNS, CDR2 SASEGT. The length of the CDR3 is 15 residues. The CDR3 bases are TGTGCCAGCAGTGAAGAATCGGGGAGGAGTTCACCCCTCCACTTT. Translated: CASSEESGRSSPLHF.

The chain combines TRBV11-2 with TRBJ1-2; 7 bases match TRBD1. Trimming took 5 bases from V and 4 from J; bases not matched to a gene: 7. The V gene's germline CDR1 is SGHAT and CDR2 FQNNGV. This CDR3 region has 14 residues. In nucleotides, the CDR3 is TGTGCCAGCAGCCCAACAGGGGCTCTCTATGGCTACACCTTC. Its protein product is CASSPTGALYGYTF.

This chain joins TRBV27 and TRBJ2-5, with 9 bases fitting TRBD2. The J call may be in error: the DNA end matches TRBJ2-7 better. The V gene's germline CDR1 is MNHEY and CDR2 SMNVEV (reference sequence). The CDR3 is 14 amino acids. CDR3 DNA sequence: TGTGCCAGCAGTTTAGGTAGCGGGGGATACGAGCAGTACTTC. Its protein product is CASSLGSGGYEQYF.

The genes are TRBV6-5 and TRBJ1-5; D uncertain. Trimming stripped 0 bases from V and 3 bases from J, with 12 bases between. CDR1 and CDR2 from the germline V gene are MNHEY and SVGAGI. CDR3 size: 16 residues. CDR3 protein: CASSYSEAENNQPQHF. CDR3 nucleotides: TGTGCCAGCAGTTACTCGGAGGCGGAAAACAATCAGCCCCAGCATTTT.